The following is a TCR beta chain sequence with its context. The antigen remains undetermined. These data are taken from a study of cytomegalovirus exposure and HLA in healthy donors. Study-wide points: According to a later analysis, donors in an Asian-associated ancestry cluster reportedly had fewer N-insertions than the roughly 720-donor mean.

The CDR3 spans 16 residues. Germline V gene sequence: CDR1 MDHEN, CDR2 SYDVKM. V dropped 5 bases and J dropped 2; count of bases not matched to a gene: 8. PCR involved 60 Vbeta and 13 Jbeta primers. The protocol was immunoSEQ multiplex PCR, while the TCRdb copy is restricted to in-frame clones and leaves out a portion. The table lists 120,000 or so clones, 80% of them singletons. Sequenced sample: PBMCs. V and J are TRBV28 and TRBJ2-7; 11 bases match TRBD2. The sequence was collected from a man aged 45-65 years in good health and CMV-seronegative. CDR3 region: CASSQTSGKRTYEQYF. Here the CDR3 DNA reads TGTGCCAGCAGTCAGACTAGCGGGAAGAGGACCTACGAGCAGTACTTC.